Reported below is one T cell receptor (beta chain). No antigen is known for it. Base qualities are not provided; no much larger clone lies one nucleotide away. The record originates from a study of cytomegalovirus exposure and HLA in healthy donors (dated by TCRdb to between 2016 and 2019). About the full investigation: An earlier analysis of about 560 of the donors reported under 300 Gb of sequence data and around 100 million unique TCR beta sequences obtained from about 200 million T cells. The study used immunosequencing to profile the T cell repertoires of approximately 630 subjects and linked those repertoires to cytomegalovirus serostatus. On average, 235,054 unique TCR beta nucleotide sequences were sequenced per donor among 398 genotyped donors of the cohort, with about 19% of those sequences being non-productive. Typing coverage differed by locus: A, B, C, DRB1 and DQB1 were typed in about 620-640 donors, DQA1 in 522, DPA1 in some 610, and DPB1 in roughly 450. In a later analysis, previously published TCR beta repertoires from several hundred donors were re-analyzed and high-resolution HLA genotyping was added so that TCR occurrence patterns could be studied. Among the roughly 400 genotyped donors, around 81% belonged to the genetic ancestry cluster associated with self-reported Caucasian donors. The aim of the study was to test whether cataloging public T cell receptors could identify signatures of past pathogen exposure. Donor age, sex, ethnicity and CMV serostatus were compiled together with the repertoire data. An early release that covered roughly 600 HLA-typed donors contained approximately 300 gigabases of sequencing data and tens of millions of unique TCR sequences. Five DR-DQ haplotypes were treated as single units for association and clustering because of strong linkage in the cohort. Rather than using new phenotypic data, the later analysis identified candidate immune exposures from TCR beta sequences and from how often those sequences occurred across donors. To predict cytomegalovirus infection status, the study combined high-throughput TCR immunosequencing, statistical association of individual TCRs with disease status, and machine learning. A later genetic analysis took genome-wide SNP genotypes for 398 of the 666 donors and used that subset as a discovery cohort. In addition to the first cohort of several hundred subjects, a separate validation cohort of over 90 different subjects was used. An earlier analysis of 500 to 750 of the donors applied high-throughput TCR beta sequencing to assess whether each TCR beta V gene segment acted as functional or pseudogenic. Every repertoire in the discovery cohort had been generated on one and the same sequencing platform. Both class I and class II loci were covered by HLA typing, at four-digit resolution.

What the research found in general, with its limitations: Cytomegalovirus status was reported to be diagnosed by the classifier with high specificity and sensitivity in both the original and validation cohorts. In this cohort, only TCR beta chains were sequenced, and detectable features were limited by the absence of alpha or paired-chain data. A later analysis found that HLA-associated TCR beta chains were more clonally expanded and had lower generation probabilities than equally common non-associated chains. HLA typing was unavailable for some donors at each locus, so association tests used only the typed subset. A later analysis reported that several top co-occurrence clusters appeared linked to parvovirus B19, influenza, CMV and Epstein-Barr virus. According to a later analysis, most CMV-associated TCR beta chains appeared to be HLA-restricted, and the HLA associations seemed to be driven largely by CMV exposure. An association between a missense DCLRE1C variant and V-gene and J-gene trimming of TCR beta chains was found in a later genetic analysis and replicated in an independent cohort. Linkage disequilibrium might explain the correlated functional status among segregating V segments, but an unknown experimental factor could not be ruled out. In a later analysis, the rate of TCR association differed among HLA loci, with DRB1 alleles having the most associated TCRs and HLA-C alleles having the fewest. CMV serostatus was the only immune exposure information available for the cohort. According to a later genetic analysis, donors in an Asian-associated ancestry cluster had fewer N-insertions in productive TCRs than the approximately 710-donor mean. Some IMGT-functional V segments, including TRBV6-2 and TRBV6-3, could not be distinguished by the 87-base-pair reads and were therefore excluded. Most TCR sequences were seen in very few donors, while some public TCRs were found in many individuals. A few of the identified cytomegalovirus-associated TCR beta chains were confirmed in vitro to be specific for cytomegalovirus antigens. When HLA alleles, especially DR and DQ, strongly co-occurred, TCR associations were difficult to assign to individual alleles. The sequencing pipeline was judged likely to have produced a cluster of highly shared sequence variants as a technical artifact. Because counts were too low, about 18 rarely observed V segments, including chromosome 9 orphons, were excluded from the earlier analysis of under 650 of the donors. It was suggested by the authors that the approach could potentially be generalized to other disease states and immunological phenotypes. Presence/absence analyses assumed roughly uniform sequencing depth across donors, an assumption that may not hold. An earlier analysis of 450 to 750 of the donors showed that most TCR beta V segments appeared in productive rearrangements either about 87% or about 30% of the time, which broadly matched IMGT annotations. At a false discovery rate of 0.05, a later analysis linked approximately 18,000 TCR beta sequences to specific HLA alleles. A further reported finding was that TCR beta sequences accurately predicted the HLA-A and HLA-B alleles for most subjects in the first cohort. A total of fewer than 200 TCR beta chains were listed by the study as associated with cytomegalovirus.

The cohort was made up of around 720 healthy bone marrow donors. All cohort members were sampled while nominally healthy, although unrecorded immune exposures were likely present. The donor was CMV seronegative and belonged to the group of 320 or so seronegative cohort members. A peripheral blood sample was collected from each donor, and TCR beta sequencing was performed on peripheral blood mononuclear cells. The Qiagen DNeasy Blood Extraction Kit was used to extract genomic DNA from the blood cell samples. Library generation was performed with the immunoSEQ multiplex PCR assay. For the multiplex PCR, a mixture combining 60 forward primers for TCR Vbeta segments and 13 reverse primers for TCR Jbeta segments was used. A multiplex PCR assay on genomic DNA amplified the CDR3 region of rearranged TCR beta genes. On the Illumina HiSeq System, the amplified TCR beta libraries were sequenced as 87-base-pair reads. The authors' analysis ran thus. In a later analysis, tens of millions of unique TCR beta chains were counted across the 666 repertoires, and about 9.9 million of these chains were shared by at least two donors. A nearest-neighbor algorithm error-corrected the raw reads and collapsed the reads into unique sequences, merging closely related sequences to remove PCR and sequencing errors. Alignment of CDR3 sequences to IMGT reference sequences was used to assign V, D and J gene segments. For a sequence to be retained, a match of at least six nucleotides was required to both a V gene segment and a J gene segment. A rearrangement counted as productive if the CDR3 had no stop codons and remained in frame with V and J, and every other rearrangement counted as non-productive. CDR3 was defined by IMGT convention, running from the second conserved V-encoded cysteine to the conserved J-encoded phenylalanine. In an earlier analysis of around 600 of the donors, sequences lacking an unambiguous match to a single V gene segment were excluded. In an earlier analysis of 587 of the donors, V segments were called functional above 56.7% productive rearrangements and were called segregating when the between-donor standard deviation exceeded 5%. A statistical classification framework was built to diagnose cytomegalovirus status from the catalog of TCR beta chain sequences. V and J gene assignment, in a later analysis, came from comparing TCR nucleotide sequences with IMGT/GENE-DB human TR gene sequences. Using the TCRdist pipeline, a later analysis assigned CDR3 sequences along with most-parsimonious VDJ recombination scenarios. In a later analysis, each TCR beta chain was defined by its CDR3 amino acid sequence together with its V-gene family, and reads without a unique V-gene family were excluded. In a later analysis, 450 to 600 highly shared, low-generation-probability nucleotide sequences were removed to address suspected cross-contamination and a sequencing artifact. For each public chain, a later analysis derived a clonal expansion index from normalized ranks of inferred template counts within each repertoire. A later analysis computed generation probabilities with a VDJ recombination model fitted to out-of-frame rearrangements, and checked the results against IGoR. In a later analysis, TCR-TCR, TCR-HLA and TCR-CMV co-occurrence was scored with hypergeometric tests, and a repertoire-size bias correction was applied to TCR pairs. In a later analysis, false discovery rates were estimated by permuting HLA or CMV assignments 20 times. In a later analysis, co-occurring TCRs were grouped with DBSCAN, and TCRdist sequence similarity was added when clustering was performed within HLA-allele-positive subsets. Repertoires with fewer than 30,000 or more than 120,000 public chains, plus five repertoires with anomalous nucleotide sharing, were excluded from co-occurrence clustering. In its TCRdb copy, this immuneACCESS table keeps in-frame sequences only and misses some clones. Where compared with another copy, unresolved V genes explain less than half of these, and the others have no known cause. From that table come the V and J calls and clone size; the DNA was used to work out D and trimming. This sample is represented by fewer than 200,000 clones; roughly 80% of them were singletons. Of the sample, roughly 1.5% falls within the top ten clones.

The junction shows trimming of 3 bases on V and 5 bases on J, plus 10 bases between the germline ends. The CDR3 contains 13 residues, cysteine and phenylalanine counted. Here the CDR3 DNA is all that survives: 39 bases in frame from base 1. CDR1 and CDR2 are read off the germline V gene as SGHAT and FQNNGV. The specimen sequenced was PBMCs. This TCR was sampled from a woman younger than 35 in good health and CMV-seronegative. This chain joins TRBV11-2 to TRBJ2-5; TRBD1 might be the D gene, on 6 matching bases. CDR3 protein: CASSFGQGETQYF. In nucleotide form, the sequence is TGTGCCAGCAGCTTCGGGCAGGGGGAGACCCAGTACTTC.